Below are 17 T cell receptor beta chains sequenced from a single sample in a study of blood T cell repertoires in COVID-19. Profiling relied on immunoSEQ multiplex PCR, and the TCRdb table lists in-frame clones only, not all of them. The sample has under 350,000 clones; approximately 83% are singletons. Sequencing input: PBMCs or T cells enriched from blood (not recorded which). The source of these receptors is a woman in her thirties or forties with acute COVID-19.

The chain couples TRBV11-2 to TRBJ2-3; D is unresolved. CDR3 length equals 15 residues. Germline CDR1 and CDR2: SGHAT and FQNNGV. Trimming took 0 bases from V and 0 from J, leaving 7 bases between them. This CDR3 reads CASSLDPYSTDTQYF. CDR3 DNA: TGTGCCAGCAGCTTAGATCCCTACAGCACAGATACGCAGTATTTT. Full variable domain (outside the CDR3, taken from reference TRBV11-2 and TRBJ2-3): EAGVAQSPRYKIIEKRQSVAFWCNPISGHATLYWYQQILGQGPKLLIQFQNNGVVDDSQLPKDRFSAERLKGVDSTLKIQPAKLEDSAVYLCASSLDPYSTDTQYFGPGTRLTVL.

The J gene is TRBJ1-1, the V gene TRBV6-1, with a tentative D call TRBD1 (6 bases). In germline, CDR1 is MNHNS, CDR2 SASEGT. The CDR3 spans 13 residues. Trimming took 3 bases from V and 7 from J, leaving 12 bases between them. The CDR3 sequence is CASSERGTYEAFF. The CDR3 region has the DNA TGTGCCAGCAGTGAGAGGGGGACCTATGAAGCTTTCTTT.

The rearrangement uses TRBV3-1 (or the pseudogene TRBV3-2) and TRBJ2-5; 11 nucleotides align to TRBD2. Germline V gene sequence: CDR1 LGHDT, CDR2 YNNKEL (reference sequence). Unmatched junction bases numbered 7, after V lost 6 bases and J lost 1 base. The CDR3 length is 16 residues. CDR3 residues: CASRKTSGAPQETQYF. As DNA, the CDR3 is TGTGCCAGCAGAAAGACTAGCGGGGCCCCCCAAGAGACCCAGTACTTC.

V and J are TRBV13 and TRBJ1-5, with unresolved D. The V gene lost 0 bases and the J gene lost 6 bases, with 9 bases spanning the gap. The germline CDR1 and CDR2 sequences are PRHDT and FYEKMQ (reference sequence). The CDR3 covers 14 residues. CDR3 in amino acids: CASSLGVGGQPQHF. The CDR3 nucleotides read TGTGCCAGCAGCTTAGGAGTTGGCGGTCAGCCCCAGCATTTT.

The rearrangement links TRBV10-3 to TRBJ1-1; D may be TRBD1 (5 bases). The CDR3 extends over 14 amino acids. The V end lost 6 bases, the J end lost 0 bases, and 11 bases lay between the germline ends. The germline CDR1 and CDR2 sequences are ENHRY and SYGVKD. The CDR3 sequence is CAISEQAMNTEAFF. The CDR3 DNA follows: TGTGCCATCAGCGAACAGGCCATGAACACTGAAGCTTTCTTT.

The chain employs TRBV27 and TRBJ1-3; D ambiguous. V was pared by 3 bases and J by 1 base, with 10 bases between. The CDR3 totals 15 residues. Germline V gene lookup returns CDR1 MNHEY and CDR2 SMNVEV (reference sequence). The CDR3 spells CASSFRGFSGNTIYF. CDR3 sequence (DNA): TGTGCCAGCAGTTTTCGGGGTTTTTCTGGAAACACCATATATTTT.

CDR3: CASSRSGSWGRGNTEAFF. CDR3 coding DNA: TGTGCCAGCAGTCGTTCTGGGTCGTGGGGGCGTGGAAACACTGAAGCTTTCTTT. The chain joins TRBV25-1 to TRBJ1-1; tentative D call: TRBD1 (6 bases). The CDR3 contains 18 residues. The germline CDR1 and CDR2 sequences are MGHDK and SYGVNS. V dropped 5 bases and J dropped 2 bases, with 24 bases sitting between them.

The rearrangement joins TRBV4-2 to TRBJ2-3, with TRBD2 matching 8 bases. V gave up 0 bases and J gave up 5 bases; unmatched junction bases: 4. CDR3 size: 15 residues. The germline gives CDR1 LGHNA, CDR2 YNFKEQ. The CDR3 DNA follows: TGTGCCAGCAGCCAAGAAAGCGGGAGAATAGATACGCAGTATTTT. This encodes CASSQESGRIDTQYF.

V is TRBV6-5 and J is TRBJ1-5; TRBD1 might be the D (6 bases). This CDR3 has 15 amino acids. CDR1 is MNHEY, CDR2 SVGAGI, per germline. The CDR3, as DNA: TGTTCTACGGACAGTATGGGAACTTACAATCAGCCCCAGCATTTT. Protein: CSTDSMGTYNQPQHF.

This rearrangement joins TRBV5-6 to TRBJ1-5; 10 bases line up with TRBD1. V lost 3 bases, J lost 9 bases, and 6 bases stayed unmatched. The germline V gene encodes CDR1 SGHDT and CDR2 YYEEEE. The length of the CDR3 is 14 residues. The CDR3 coding sequence is TGTGCCAGCAGCTCGGAGACAGGGGGCAGGCCCCAGCATTTT. This encodes CASSSETGGRPQHF. The variable domain in full, completed from reference TRBV5-6 and TRBJ1-5, reads DAGVTQSPTHLIKTRGQQVTLRCSPKSGHDTVSWYQQALGQGPQFIFQYYEEEERQRGNFPDRFSGHQFPNYSSELNVNALLLGDSALYLCASSSETGGRPQHFGDGTRLSIL.

As to this clone: The same CDR3 also results from other DNA sequences found in this sample. J is TRBJ1-1 and V is TRBV11-3; no firm D call. This CDR3 is built from 13 residues. V dropped 1 base and J dropped 1 base, with 4 bases sitting between them. Germline V gene data show CDR1 as SGHNT and CDR2 as YENEEA. The CDR3 DNA sequence: TGTGCCAGCAGCTTAGGGGCGAACACTGAAGCTTTCTTT. Encoded protein: CASSLGANTEAFF.

This rearrangement joins TRBV27 to TRBJ2-2, with 8 bases that match TRBD2. Germline V gives CDR1 MNHEY, CDR2 SMNVEV (reference sequence). This CDR3 comprises 16 residues. The V gene end was trimmed by 8 bases and the J gene end by 0 bases; junction bases not matched to a gene: 8. The CDR3 DNA reads TGTGCCAGCTGTAGGCGGGGGGAACCGAACACCGGGGAGCTGTTTTTT. Translating gives CASCRRGEPNTGELFF.

The chain links TRBV6-5 to TRBJ2-3, with D maybe TRBD2 (7 bases). The CDR3 length is 14 residues. Trimming shortened V by 10 bases and J by 1 base, and 15 bases separated the two germline ends. The V gene's germline CDR1 is MNHEY and CDR2 SVGAGI. The CDR3 loop is CATSGGRGTDTQYF. The CDR3 DNA is TGTGCCACCTCGGGGGGCAGGGGCACAGATACGCAGTATTTT.

As for this clone: The junction differs from germline at one of its ends, possibly a read error. The rearrangement joins TRBV7-7 to TRBJ2-7; TRBD1 matches 7 bases. Per germline, CDR1 SSHAT and CDR2 FNYEAQ (reference sequence). The CDR3 is made up of 13 amino acids. CDR3 nucleotide sequence: TGTGCTAGCAGCCCTGCAGGGGGTTACGAGCAGTACTTC. This gives the protein CASSPAGGYEQYF.

The chain recombines TRBV4-3 with TRBJ2-1; TRBD2 agrees at 11 bases. This CDR3 region has 16 residues. Trimming cost V 0 bases and J 10 bases; bases outside gene matches: 8. Germline assignment: CDR1 LGHNA and CDR2 YSLEER. The chain's CDR3 is CASSQDFSGRAGEQFF. CDR3 DNA: TGCGCCAGCAGCCAAGATTTTAGCGGGAGGGCCGGAGAGCAGTTCTTC.

The V and J genes are TRBV4-3 and TRBJ2-1; 9 positions match TRBD1. The CDR3 consists of 16 residues. The junction had 10 bases not matched to a gene; V was cut back by 3 bases and J by 7 bases. CDR1 is LGHNA and CDR2 is YSLEER in the germline V gene. The CDR3 region has the DNA TGCGCCAGCAGCCAGACCCTCTTAGGACAGGGGAATGAGCAGTTCTTC. Encoded protein: CASSQTLLGQGNEQFF.

V gene TRBV7-2 combines with J gene TRBJ2-2; D remains unclear. This CDR3 is 12 amino acids long. Germline V gene data show CDR1 as SGHTA and CDR2 as FQGNSA. With 1 base removed from V and 7 bases from J, the gap between germline ends came to 4 bases. CDR3 loop: CASSLGYGELFF. The CDR3 DNA sequence: TGTGCCAGCAGCTTAGGTTACGGGGAGCTGTTTTTT.